A single sample is the source of the 2 T cell receptor beta chains below, sequenced in a study of beta chain features in type 1 diabetes. Reverse transcribing all isolated RNA meant expressed TCRB transcripts were sequenced. TCRdb's copy holds only in-frame clones and misses some; the assay was immunoSEQ multiplex PCR. The sample has 350,000 to 450,000 clones; about 15% are singletons. The sequencing sample was made of naive CD4+ T cells from blood. The receptor set was obtained from a woman younger than 35 in good health.

The chain links TRBV4-3 to TRBJ2-5; D is perhaps TRBD2 (5 bases). With 0 bases removed from V and 6 bases from J, the gap between germline ends came to 11 bases. This CDR3 is built from 14 residues. CDR1 is LGHNA, CDR2 YSLEER, per germline. Here the CDR3 reads CASSQDRGLQTQYF. The CDR3 DNA reads as TGCGCCAGCAGCCAAGACCGAGGGTTACAGACCCAGTACTTC.

This rearrangement joins TRBV2 to TRBJ1-5; tentative D call: TRBD1 (5 bases). Deletions cut 8 bases from V and 6 bases from J, with 17 bases between. The CDR3 runs to 14 residues. Per the germline V gene, CDR1 is SNHLY and CDR2 is FYNNEI. CDR3 nucleotide sequence: TGTGCCAGCTCCCAGGGTAGGAGTCGTCAGCCCCAGCATTTT. This translates into CASSQGRSRQPQHF.